This passage covers 13 T cell receptor beta chains from one sample sequenced in a study of T cells in Graves' hyperthyroidism and ophthalmopathy. Amplification yielded TCR beta CDR3 regions, with RNA transcripts as the source. The HTBI primer set served for first-round RT-PCR of the TCR CDR3. TCRdb itself ran the multiplex PCR reads through MiXCR, one entry per CDR3 protein. The data contain 300,000 or so distinct CDR3 sequences, about 18% of them singletons. Sample: blood. All receptors come from a woman in her forties or fifties with Graves' hyperthyroidism.

This clonotype came up many times. V is TRBV12-3 or TRBV12-4 and J is TRBJ1-3; 7 bases map to TRBD1. This CDR3 comprises 15 residues. J lost 4 bases, V lost 5 bases, and 8 bases had no gene match. The CDR3: CASSPDRVGGNTIYF. CDR3 sequence (DNA): TGTGCCAGCAGTCCCGACAGGGTCGGAGGAAACACCATATATTTT.

The gene calls are TRBV7-2 and TRBJ1-3; no definite D call. The CDR3 sequence is 16 residues long. The V and J ends lost 1 base and 0 bases respectively, with 10 bases between them. From germline, CDR1 is SGHTA and CDR2 FQGNSA. CDR3 coding DNA: TGTGCCAGCAGCTTAGGTCCAGTCGACTCTGGAAACACCATATATTTT. It encodes CASSLGPVDSGNTIYF.

With respect to this clonotype: A read error is possible here, since a much larger clone lies one base away. The chain combines TRBV12-3 or TRBV12-4 with TRBJ1-5, with D possibly matching TRBD1 (6 bases). Trimming removed 6 bases from V and 7 bases from J, with 13 bases in between. CDR3 size: 13 residues. CDR3 protein: CASSLSGGQPQHF. CDR3 coding DNA: TGTGCCAGCAGCCTGTCCGGGGGCCAGCCCCAGCATTTT.

This clonotype was recorded many times. The rearrangement joins TRBV20-1 to TRBJ2-7; 9 bases are a match to TRBD2. This CDR3 is 15 amino acids long. Germline trimming cut 6 bases from V and 6 bases from J; bases unmatched to any gene: 15. CDR1 and CDR2 (germline): DFQATT, SNEGSKA (reference sequence). In nucleotides, the CDR3 is TGCAGTGCAGCCCGCCTGGGACTAGCTTCGGGCGAGCAGTACTTC. It specifies CSAARLGLASGEQYF.

This clonotype appeared many times. V is TRBV20-1 and J is TRBJ1-4; 10 bases are a match to TRBD1. This CDR3 has 15 residues. V was clipped by 5 bases and J by 8 bases; unmatched bases: 11. The germline gives CDR1 DFQATT, CDR2 SNEGSKA (reference sequence). CDR3 nucleotides: TGCAGTGCTCGACTACCCGACAGGGGGCACGAAAAACTGTTTTTT. Protein sequence: CSARLPDRGHEKLFF.

This clonotype was counted at least ten times. This sequence joins TRBV3-1 and TRBJ1-1; D uncertain. Germline CDR1 LGHDT, CDR2 YNNKEL (reference sequence). Trimming shortened V by 3 bases and J by 3 bases, and 8 bases separated the two germline ends. This CDR3 is built from 13 residues. This CDR3 is CASSHGRDTEAFF. DNA for the CDR3: TGTGCCAGCAGCCACGGGCGGGACACTGAAGCTTTCTTT. Combining the CDR3 with reference TRBV3-1 and TRBJ1-1 gives the whole variable domain DTAVSQTPKYLVTQMGNDKSIKCEQNLGHDTMYWYKQDSKKFLKIMFSYNNKELIINETVPNRFSPKSPDKAHLNLHINSLELGDSAVYFCASSHGRDTEAFFGQGTRLTVV.

The V call is TRBV20-1, the J call TRBJ1-2; TRBD1 might be the D (5 bases). The germline V gene has CDR1 DFQATT and CDR2 SNEGSKA (reference sequence). This CDR3 region has 12 residues. Trimming pared 0 bases from V and 6 bases from J, leaving 8 bases between. CDR3 sequence: CSARDPGNGYTF. The CDR3 nucleotides read TGCAGTGCTAGAGATCCAGGGAATGGCTACACCTTC.

This clonotype was seen many times. The chain links TRBV12-3 or TRBV12-4 to TRBJ2-3, with 8 bases lining up with TRBD1. This CDR3 has 15 amino acids. The J segment lost 2 bases and the V segment lost 5 bases, leaving 6 bases of the junction unmatched. The CDR3 DNA reads as TGTGCCAGCAGTCCAAGACAGGGGTTCACAGATACGCAGTATTTT. It yields the protein CASSPRQGFTDTQYF.

This clonotype was observed many times. This chain links TRBV12-3 or TRBV12-4 with TRBJ2-5, with 9 bases that match TRBD2. This CDR3 has 17 residues. V lost 2 bases and J lost 1; bases outside the gene matches: 8. The CDR3 bases are TGTGCCAGCAGTTTAATGTTAGCGGGGGCCGTCCAAGAGACCCAGTACTTC. Translated, it gives CASSLMLAGAVQETQYF.

The chain has TRBV7-8 and TRBJ2-2, with D perhaps matching TRBD1 or TRBD2 (5 bases each). This CDR3 is 16 amino acids long. Germline CDR1 is SGHVS and CDR2 is FQNEAQ. V was shortened by 5 bases and J by 2 bases, with 15 bases between the two germline ends. CDR3 sequence (DNA): TGTGCCAGCAGCACCTTTGGGGCGGGTAACACCGGGGAGCTGTTTTTT. This gives the protein CASSTFGAGNTGELFF.

This clonotype occurred many times. The rearrangement links TRBV7-9 to TRBJ2-3; no firm D call. V was pared by 3 bases and J by 4 bases, with 5 bases between. This CDR3 is 12 amino acids long. The V gene's germline CDR1 is SEHNR and CDR2 FQNEAQ (reference sequence). In DNA form, the CDR3 reads TGTGCCAGCAGCTTCGAGGCAGATACGCAGTATTTT. It yields the protein CASSFEADTQYF.

This clonotype was seen only a few times. The rearrangement uses TRBV20-1 and TRBJ2-5; 8 nucleotides match TRBD1. CDR3 size: 15 residues. Trimming took 1 base from V and 2 from J; bases not matched to a gene: 6. Germline V lookup: CDR1 DFQATT, CDR2 SNEGSKA (reference sequence). The CDR3 nucleotides are TGCAGTGCTAGAGTATGGGACAGGCAACAAGAGACCCAGTACTTC. Protein: CSARVWDRQQETQYF.

In its sample, this clonotype was seen a few times. V is TRBV3-1 and J is TRBJ2-2; 9 bases are a match to TRBD1. The germline V gene encodes CDR1 LGHDT and CDR2 YNNKEL (reference sequence). V dropped 2 bases and J dropped 6; count of bases not matched to a gene: 10. The CDR3 runs to 17 residues. The CDR3 sequence is CASSQLRDRVSSGELFF. The CDR3 DNA reads as TGTGCCAGCAGCCAACTCCGGGACAGGGTGAGCTCCGGGGAGCTGTTTTTT. Complete variable domain (other parts from reference TRBV3-1 and TRBJ2-2): DTAVSQTPKYLVTQMGNDKSIKCEQNLGHDTMYWYKQDSKKFLKIMFSYNNKELIINETVPNRFSPKSPDKAHLNLHINSLELGDSAVYFCASSQLRDRVSSGELFFGEGSRLTVL.